Listed below are T cell receptor beta chains from one sample, sequenced in a study of shared clonotypes between healthy human individuals. Sequenced by immunoSEQ multiplex PCR; TCRdb stores in-frame clones only, minus some. The sample shows nearly 1 million clones, approximately 80% of them seen only once. Sequenced: memory CD4+ T cells sorted from blood. The receptors derive from a man in his late teens or twenties in good health. Both conserved end residues are part of each CDR3. Each record gives: V gene, D gene, clone size, J gene, CDR3 length, CDR3 DNA, CDR3 protein. A D gene is named only where the DNA matches it firmly. Not every row has a clone size; where given, it reads once, few, many or a size class.

TRBV6-6	.	.	TRBJ2-7	14	TGTGCCAGCAACTCCGGTGGGGCGCAAGACGAGCAGTACTTC	CASNSGGAQDEQYF
TRBV13	TRBD1	many	TRBJ1-6	14	TGTGCCAGCAGCCAGGGACAGTATAATTCACCCCTCCACTTT	CASSQGQYNSPLHF
TRBV5-4	.	.	TRBJ2-4	13	TGTGCCAGCAGCTTGGATGGGTTAGACATTCAGTACTTC	CASSLDGLDIQYF
TRBV6-1	TRBD1	.	TRBJ2-7	13	TGTGCCAGCAGGTGGACAGGAACCTACGAGCAGTACTTC	CASRWTGTYEQYF
TRBV5-6	.	.	TRBJ2-2	15	TGTGCCAGCAGCTCGGGCATGGGCCTTTCCGGGGAGCTGTTTTTT	CASSSGMGLSGELFF
TRBV7-7	TRBD1	few	TRBJ1-6	15	TGTGCTAGCAGCTTAGGGGACAGGGGAAATTCACCCCTCCACTTT	CASSLGDRGNSPLHF
TRBV5-8	.	.	TRBJ2-1	15	TGTGCCAGCAGTGCCGGGACCAGCTCCTACAATGAGCAGTTCTTC	CASSAGTSSYNEQFF
TRBV27	.	.	TRBJ1-2	13	TGTGCCAGCAGTTCGGGGGCGGGTAGTGGCTACACCTTC	CASSSGAGSGYTF
TRBV27	TRBD1	.	TRBJ1-6	15	TGTGCCAGCAGACCCACGACAGGGGGTGGTTCACCCCTCCACTTT	CASRPTTGGGSPLHF
TRBV5-6	.	.	TRBJ2-5	16	TGTGCCAGCAGCCCTCGTTGGCAGGGGTACCAAGAGACCCAGTACTTC	CASSPRWQGYQETQYF
TRBV30	.	.	TRBJ1-1	13	TGTGCCTGCCAGGAGGACCTGAACACTGAAGCTTTCTTT	CACQEDLNTEAFF
TRBV5-4	.	.	TRBJ2-6	17	TGTGCCAGCAGCGGCGGAGGGCTGCTTTCTGGGGCCAACGTCCTGACTTTC	CASSGGGLLSGANVLTF
TRBV19	TRBD1	.	TRBJ2-7	15	TGTGCCAGTAGTACGACAGGGACCTCCTCCTACGAGCAGTACTTC	CASSTTGTSSYEQYF
TRBV5-1	TRBD2	.	TRBJ2-1	15	TGCGCCAGCAGCCTTAGCGGGGGGTCAGTGGATGAGCAGTTCTTC	CASSLSGGSVDEQFF
TRBV11-1	.	.	TRBJ2-1	14	TGTGCCAGCAGCAAGGGGGTGGCGGCCCACCGGGAGTTCTTC	CASSKGVAAHREFF
TRBV7-2	.	.	TRBJ1-2	15	TGTGCCAGCAGCTTAGGTCCAGGGATCGAATATGGCTACACCTTC	CASSLGPGIEYGYTF
TRBV18	TRBD1	few	TRBJ1-5	14	TGTGCCAGCTCAACGGGACAGGCCAATCAGCCCCAGCATTTT	CASSTGQANQPQHF